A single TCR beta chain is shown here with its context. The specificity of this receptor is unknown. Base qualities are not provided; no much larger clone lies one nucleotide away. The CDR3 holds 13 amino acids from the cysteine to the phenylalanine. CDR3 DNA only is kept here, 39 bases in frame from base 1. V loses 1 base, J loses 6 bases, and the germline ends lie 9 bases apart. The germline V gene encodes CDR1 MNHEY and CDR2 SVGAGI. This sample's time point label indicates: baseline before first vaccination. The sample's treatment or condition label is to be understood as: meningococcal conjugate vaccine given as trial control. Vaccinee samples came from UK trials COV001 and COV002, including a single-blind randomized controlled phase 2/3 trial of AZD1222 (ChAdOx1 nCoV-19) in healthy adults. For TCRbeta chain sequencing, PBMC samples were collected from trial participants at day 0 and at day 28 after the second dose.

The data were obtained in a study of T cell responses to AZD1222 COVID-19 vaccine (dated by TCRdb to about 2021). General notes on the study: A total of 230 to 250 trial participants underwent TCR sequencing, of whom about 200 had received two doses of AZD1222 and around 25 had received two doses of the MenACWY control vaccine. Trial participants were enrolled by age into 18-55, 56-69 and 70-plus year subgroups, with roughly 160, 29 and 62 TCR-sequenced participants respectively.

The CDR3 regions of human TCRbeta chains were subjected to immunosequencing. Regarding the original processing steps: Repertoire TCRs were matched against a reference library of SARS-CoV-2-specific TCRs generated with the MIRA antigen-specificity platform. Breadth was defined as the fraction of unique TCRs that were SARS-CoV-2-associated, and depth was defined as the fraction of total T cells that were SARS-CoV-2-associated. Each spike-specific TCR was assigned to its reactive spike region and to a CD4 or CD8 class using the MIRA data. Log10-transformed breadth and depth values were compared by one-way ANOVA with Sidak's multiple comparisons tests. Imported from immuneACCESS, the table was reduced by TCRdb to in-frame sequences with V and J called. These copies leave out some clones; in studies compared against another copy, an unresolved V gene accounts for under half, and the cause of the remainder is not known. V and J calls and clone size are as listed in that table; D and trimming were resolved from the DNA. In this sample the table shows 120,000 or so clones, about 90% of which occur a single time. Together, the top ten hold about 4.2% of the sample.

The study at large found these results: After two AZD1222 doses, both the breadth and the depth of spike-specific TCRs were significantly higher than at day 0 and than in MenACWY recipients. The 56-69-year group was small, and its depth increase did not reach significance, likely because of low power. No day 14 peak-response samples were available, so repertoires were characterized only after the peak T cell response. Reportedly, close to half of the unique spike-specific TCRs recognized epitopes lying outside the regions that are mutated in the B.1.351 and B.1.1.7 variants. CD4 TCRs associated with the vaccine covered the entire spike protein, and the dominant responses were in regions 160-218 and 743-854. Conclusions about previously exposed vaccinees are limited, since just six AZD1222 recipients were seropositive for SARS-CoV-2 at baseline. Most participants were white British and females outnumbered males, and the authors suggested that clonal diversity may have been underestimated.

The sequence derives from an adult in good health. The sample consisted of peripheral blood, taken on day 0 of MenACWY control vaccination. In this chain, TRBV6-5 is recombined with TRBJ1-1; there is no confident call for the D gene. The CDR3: CASSYLERSEAFF. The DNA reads TGTGCCAGCAGTTACTTGGAGAGATCTGAAGCTTTCTTT.